This TCR beta chain is from a study of spatial heterogeneity in lung cancer. Study-wide results and limits: Expanded intratumoral alpha and beta TCR counts tracked tumor mutation counts.

This clonotype was counted between two and nine times. Its antigen is unidentified. Germline CDR1 reads ENHRY; CDR2 reads SYGVKD. This CDR3 is 14 amino acids long. V was cut by 11 bases and J by 2 bases, with 17 bases left in between. TCRdb analysed the 5' RACE reads with MiXCR anew, one entry per CDR3 protein. The sample shows about 20,000 distinct CDR3 sequences, around 6.8% of them seen only once. Documented time point: sample taken at primary tumor resection. This TCR was sampled from a male donor with early-stage non-small cell lung cancer. Sequenced here: lung tumor tissue, sampled at surgery. This sequence joins TRBV10-3 and TRBJ2-3, with D possibly being TRBD1 (6 bases). CDR3 sequence: CAANPGVDTDTQYF. The CDR3 DNA reads as TGTGCCGCAAACCCAGGGGTAGACACAGATACGCAGTATTTT.